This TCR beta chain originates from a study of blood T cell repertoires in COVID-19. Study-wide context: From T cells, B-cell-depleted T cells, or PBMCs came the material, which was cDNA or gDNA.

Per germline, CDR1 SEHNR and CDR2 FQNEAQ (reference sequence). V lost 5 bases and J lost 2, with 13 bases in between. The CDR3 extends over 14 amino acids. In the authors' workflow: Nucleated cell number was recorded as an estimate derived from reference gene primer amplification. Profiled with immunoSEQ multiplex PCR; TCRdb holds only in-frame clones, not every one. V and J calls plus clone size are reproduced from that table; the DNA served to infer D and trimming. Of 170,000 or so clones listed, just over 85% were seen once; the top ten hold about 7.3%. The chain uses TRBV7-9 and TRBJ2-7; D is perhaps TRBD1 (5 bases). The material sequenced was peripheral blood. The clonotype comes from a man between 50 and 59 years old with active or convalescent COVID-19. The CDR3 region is CASSTQGRTYEQYF. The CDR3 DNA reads TGTGCCAGCAGCACCCAGGGCAGGACCTACGAGCAGTACTTC. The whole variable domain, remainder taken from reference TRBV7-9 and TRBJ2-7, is DTGVSQNPRHKITKRGQNVTFRCDPISEHNRLYWYRQTLGQGPEFLTYFQNEAQLEKSRLLSDRFSAERPKGSFSTLEIQRTEQGDSAMYLCASSTQGRTYEQYFGPGTRLTVT.